A single sample is the source of the 19 T cell receptor beta chains below, sequenced in a study of cytomegalovirus exposure and HLA in healthy donors. Data came from immunoSEQ multiplex PCR; TCRdb stores just in-frame clones and leaves some out. The sample includes about 160,000 clones, over 85% of them seen just once. The material sequenced was PBMCs. These receptors all come from a man aged 18-30 years in good health and CMV-seropositive.

The rearrangement joins TRBV5-6 to TRBJ1-1; no clear D gene. Germline-derived CDR1 and CDR2 are SGHDT and YYEEEE. CDR3 length: 14 residues. The V and J ends lost 2 bases and 0 bases respectively, with 8 bases between them. DNA of the CDR3: TGTGCCAGCAGCTTCAAGAGCCTGAACACTGAAGCTTTCTTT. It specifies CASSFKSLNTEAFF.

Here the CDR3 DNA reads TGTGCCAGCAGCCAAGTCAAAGGGGTTGGGGTCAACACTGAAGCTTTCTTT. This sequence encodes CASSQVKGVGVNTEAFF. The rearrangement uses TRBV4-2 and TRBJ1-1; TRBD1 might be the D (5 bases). This CDR3 has 17 amino acids. Germline V gene data show CDR1 as LGHNA and CDR2 as YNFKEQ. V gave up 1 base and J gave up 2 bases, with 17 bases separating them.

This chain uses TRBV18 with TRBJ2-7; the match to TRBD2 covers 14 bases. The CDR3 has 18 residues. V lost 4 bases, J lost 3 bases, and 11 bases stayed unmatched. Germline V gene data show CDR1 as KGHSH and CDR2 as LQKENI. CDR3 nucleotide sequence: TGTGCCAGCTCACACCTACGGTCCGGGACTAGCGGGGGCTACGAGCAGTACTTC. This translates into CASSHLRSGTSGGYEQYF.

The chain has TRBV4-1 and TRBJ2-3, with 8 bases lining up with TRBD2. Trimming cost V 7 bases and J 0 bases; bases outside gene matches: 12. The germline gives CDR1 MGHRA, CDR2 YSYEKL. This CDR3 is 17 amino acids long. CDR3: CASKQFITSGSTDTQYF. CDR3 coding DNA: TGCGCCAGCAAGCAATTTATAACTAGCGGAAGCACAGATACGCAGTATTTT.

The V call is TRBV4-1, the J call TRBJ2-6, with 10 bases fitting TRBD1. The ends lost 1 base at V and 0 bases at J; junction bases unmatched: 6. The V gene's germline CDR1 is MGHRA and CDR2 YSYEKL. The CDR3 loop spans 19 amino acids. CDR3 bases: TGCGCCAGCAGCCAAGCCAGGGGACAGGGGAGCTCTGGGGCCAACGTCCTGACTTTC. Residues: CASSQARGQGSSGANVLTF.

The chain combines TRBV5-4 with TRBJ2-7; 9 bases are shared with TRBD1. Per germline, CDR1 SGHNT and CDR2 YYREEE (reference sequence). J was trimmed by 4 bases and V by 4 bases; bases with no gene match: 12. The CDR3 is 16 residues long. The CDR3 sequence is CASSLSTDRGDYEQYF. The CDR3 DNA reads as TGTGCCAGCAGCCTGTCAACGGACAGGGGAGATTACGAGCAGTACTTC.

This chain connects TRBV7-2 to TRBJ2-7, with 12 bases fitting TRBD2. The length of the CDR3 is 16 residues. Germline loops: CDR1 SGHTA, CDR2 FQGNSA. With 3 bases clipped from V and 1 base from J, the junction kept 4 bases outside the gene matches. The CDR3 protein is CASSLRTSGVSYEQYF. The CDR3 DNA reads TGTGCCAGCAGCTTGAGGACTAGCGGGGTGTCCTACGAGCAGTACTTC.

The chain links TRBV11-3 to TRBJ2-7; 9 nucleotides match TRBD1. Looked up from germline, CDR1 is SGHNT and CDR2 is YENEEA. V was clipped by 3 bases and J by 3 bases; unmatched bases: 6. This CDR3 contains 15 residues. CDR3 sequence (DNA): TGTGCCAGCAGCTTTGGAGAGACAGGGGGCTACGAGCAGTACTTC. Protein product: CASSFGETGGYEQYF.

The chain has TRBV30 and TRBJ1-5; D gene ambiguous. Deletions cut 2 bases from V and 4 bases from J, with 9 bases between. Per the germline V gene, CDR1 is GTSNPN and CDR2 is SVGIG (reference sequence). This CDR3 is 13 amino acids long. CDR3 amino acids: CAWSSRGNQPQHF. CDR3 DNA sequence: TGTGCCTGGAGTTCCCGGGGAAATCAGCCCCAGCATTTT.

This clone occurred once. The rearrangement uses TRBV9 and TRBJ2-2; D is perhaps TRBD2 (6 bases). The CDR3 consists of 15 residues. The germline gives CDR1 SGDLS, CDR2 YYNGEE. With 4 bases removed from V and 6 bases from J, the gap between germline ends came to 16 bases. In DNA form, the CDR3 reads TGTGCCAGCAGCCCTCAGGTAACGGGGGCCGGGGAGCTGTTTTTT. Translated, it gives CASSPQVTGAGELFF.

The chain joins TRBV15 to TRBJ1-3, with 10 bases fitting TRBD1. Germline-derived CDR1 and CDR2 are LNHNV and YYDKDF (reference sequence). This CDR3 comprises 18 residues. J was trimmed by 0 bases and V by 0 bases; bases with no gene match: 5. CDR3 nucleotide sequence: TGTGCCACCAGCAGAGAGGATCGACAGGGGGCCTCTGGAAACACCATATATTTT. Its translation: CATSREDRQGASGNTIYF.

CDR3 amino acids: CASSSTTSGRAGANVLTF. The DNA for the CDR3 is TGCGCCAGCAGCTCCACGACTAGCGGGAGGGCTGGGGCCAACGTCCTGACTTTC. The J gene is TRBJ2-6, the V gene TRBV5-1; 14 bases line up with TRBD2. This CDR3 spans 18 amino acids. Losses at the gene ends were 3 bases for V and 2 bases for J; bases not matched to a gene: 4. CDR1 SGHRS and CDR2 YFSETQ come from the germline V gene.

The gene calls are TRBV5-1 and TRBJ2-1, with TRBD1 matching over 9 bases. Trimming at V came to 10 bases and at J to 4 bases, leaving 12 bases not matched to a gene. The CDR3 length is 15 residues. Germline assignment: CDR1 SGHRS and CDR2 YFSETQ. DNA of the CDR3: TGCGCCTGCTACAGGGGGCCCTCTTCTTACAATGAGCAGTTCTTC. It specifies CACYRGPSSYNEQFF.

The chain combines TRBV19 with TRBJ2-5; D might be TRBD2 (6 bases). Per the germline V gene, CDR1 is LNHDA and CDR2 is SQIVND (reference sequence). V gave up 3 bases and J gave up 2 bases, with 10 bases separating them. The CDR3 has 14 amino acids. The CDR3 DNA sequence: TGTGCCAGTAGTATCTCCGGGACTCAAGAGACCCAGTACTTC. Protein sequence: CASSISGTQETQYF. Supplemented by reference TRBV19 and TRBJ2-5, the full variable domain reads DGGITQSPKYLFRKEGQNVTLSCEQNLNHDAMYWYRQDPGQGLRLIYYSQIVNDFQKGDIAEGYSVSREKKESFPLTVTSAQKNPTAFYLCASSISGTQETQYFGPGTRLLVL.

The chain joins TRBV7-8 to TRBJ1-5; D is unresolved. Germline V gives CDR1 SGHVS, CDR2 FQNEAQ. The CDR3 is made up of 13 amino acids. V lost 5 bases and J 7 bases, leaving 12 bases between the germline ends. The CDR3 reads CASSRGSGQPQHF. CDR3 coding DNA: TGTGCCAGCAGCCGCGGTTCGGGGCAGCCCCAGCATTTT.

The count of this clone is one. This chain connects TRBV19 to TRBJ2-3; 7 nucleotides line up with TRBD1. The V gene end was trimmed by 3 bases and the J gene end by 15 bases; junction bases not matched to a gene: 12. CDR3 size: 13 residues. The germline V gene has CDR1 LNHDA and CDR2 SQIVND (reference sequence). The CDR3 region is CASSIEVGTAFYF. The CDR3 bases are TGTGCCAGTAGTATCGAGGTCGGGACAGCGTTCTATTTT.

The V and J genes are TRBV21-1 and TRBJ2-7; the D call of TRBD2 is as the table states it, not checked on the DNA. TRBV21-1 is a known pseudogene. This CDR3 has 14 residues. DNA of the CDR3: TGTGCCAGGGGTTGGAGCGGGACCACCTACGAGCAGTACTTC. Amino acid sequence: CARGWSGTTYEQYF.

Points on this clone: Other DNA sequences from this sample encode an identical CDR3 as well. This chain joins TRBV28 and TRBJ2-7, with 10 bases identical to TRBD2. The germline V gene has CDR1 MDHEN and CDR2 SYDVKM. V dropped 6 bases and J dropped 0; count of bases not matched to a gene: 5. CDR3 length: 15 residues. The CDR3 region is CASSSSSGSSYEQYF. CDR3 DNA sequence: TGTGCCAGCAGCTCCTCTAGCGGGAGCTCCTACGAGCAGTACTTC.

The V and J genes are TRBV28 and TRBJ1-4; perhaps TRBD1 as D (5 bases). CDR3 length: 15 residues. V was clipped by 3 bases and J by 3 bases, with 11 bases between them. Per germline, CDR1 MDHEN and CDR2 SYDVKM. The CDR3 DNA follows: TGTGCCAGCAGTTTTGGTTGGGGGGCTAATGAAAAACTGTTTTTT. Protein sequence: CASSFGWGANEKLFF.